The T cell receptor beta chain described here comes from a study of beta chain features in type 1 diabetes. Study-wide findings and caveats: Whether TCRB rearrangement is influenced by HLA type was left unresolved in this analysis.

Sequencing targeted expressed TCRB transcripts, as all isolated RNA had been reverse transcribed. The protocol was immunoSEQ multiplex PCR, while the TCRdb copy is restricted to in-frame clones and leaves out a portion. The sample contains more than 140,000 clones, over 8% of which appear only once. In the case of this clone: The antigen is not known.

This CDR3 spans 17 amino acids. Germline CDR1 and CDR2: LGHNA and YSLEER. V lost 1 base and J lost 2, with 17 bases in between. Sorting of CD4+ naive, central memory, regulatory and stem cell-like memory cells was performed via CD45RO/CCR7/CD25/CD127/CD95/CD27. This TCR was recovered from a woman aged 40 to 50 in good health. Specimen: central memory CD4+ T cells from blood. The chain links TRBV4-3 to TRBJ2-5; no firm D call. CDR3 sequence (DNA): TGCGCCAGCAGCCAAGGGTTATCTTTGAGGCCGCAAGAGACCCAGTACTTC. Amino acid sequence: CASSQGLSLRPQETQYF.